This TCR beta chain was sequenced in a study of blood T cells in healthy people across ages. Germline CDR1 is MGHDK and CDR2 is SYGVNS. The CDR3 consists of 18 residues. Trimming took 2 bases from V and 4 from J, leaving 22 bases between them. With a J-beta primer mix and a sample-barcoded 5' primer, a second PCR ran roughly 7 to 11 cycles. MiXCR, applied by TCRdb to the 5' RACE reads, yields one record per CDR3 protein. The profile shows about 1.1 million distinct CDR3 sequences, 35% to 45% of them singletons. Findings of the study overall: Long-lived and aged donors differed, with more naive CD4+ cells and higher diversity in the long-lived.

Notes on this clonotype: Its specificity is unknown.

The rearrangement uses TRBV25-1 and TRBJ2-3; D perhaps matches TRBD2 (6 bases). This TCR was recovered from a man aged 18 to 30 in good health. The sequencing sample was made of blood. The CDR3: CASSEPRGISNAPDTQYF. For the CDR3, the DNA is TGTGCCAGCAGTGAACCCCGGGGGATCTCAAACGCCCCAGATACGCAGTATTTT.